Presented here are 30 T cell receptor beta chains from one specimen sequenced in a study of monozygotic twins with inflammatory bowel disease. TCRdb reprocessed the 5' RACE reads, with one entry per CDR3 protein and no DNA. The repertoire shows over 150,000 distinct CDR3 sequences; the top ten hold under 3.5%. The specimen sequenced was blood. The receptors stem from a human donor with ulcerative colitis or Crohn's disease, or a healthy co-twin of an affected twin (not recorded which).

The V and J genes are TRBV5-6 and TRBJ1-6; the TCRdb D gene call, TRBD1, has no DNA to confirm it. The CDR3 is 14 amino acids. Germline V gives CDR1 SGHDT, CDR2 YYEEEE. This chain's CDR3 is CASSLDRVFSPLHF.

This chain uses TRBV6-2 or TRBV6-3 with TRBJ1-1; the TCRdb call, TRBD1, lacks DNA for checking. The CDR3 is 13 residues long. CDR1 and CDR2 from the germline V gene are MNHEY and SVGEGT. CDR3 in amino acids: CASTKDQQALPFF.

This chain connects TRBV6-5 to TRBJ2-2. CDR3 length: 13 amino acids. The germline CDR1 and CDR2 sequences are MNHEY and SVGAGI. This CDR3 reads CAAHLANTGELFF.

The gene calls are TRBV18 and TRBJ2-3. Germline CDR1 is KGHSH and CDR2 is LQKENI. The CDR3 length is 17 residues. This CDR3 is CASSATLVSSSTDTQYF.

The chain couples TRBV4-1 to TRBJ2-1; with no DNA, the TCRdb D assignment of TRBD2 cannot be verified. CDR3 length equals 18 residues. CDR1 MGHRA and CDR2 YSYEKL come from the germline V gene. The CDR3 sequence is CASSPSGGTSGSYNEQFF.

The CDR3 is CALTGPANYGYTF. This sequence joins TRBV30 and TRBJ1-2; TCRdb picks TRBD1, but there is no DNA to check that call. CDR1 is GTSNPN and CDR2 is SVGIG in the germline V gene (reference sequence). CDR3 size: 13 residues.

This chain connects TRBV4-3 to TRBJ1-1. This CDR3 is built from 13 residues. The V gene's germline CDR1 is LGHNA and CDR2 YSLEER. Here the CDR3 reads CASSQALSTEAFF.

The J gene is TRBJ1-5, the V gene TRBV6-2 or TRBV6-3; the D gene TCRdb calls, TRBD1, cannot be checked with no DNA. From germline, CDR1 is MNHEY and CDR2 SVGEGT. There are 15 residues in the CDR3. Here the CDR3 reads CASSEDRDSNQPQHF.

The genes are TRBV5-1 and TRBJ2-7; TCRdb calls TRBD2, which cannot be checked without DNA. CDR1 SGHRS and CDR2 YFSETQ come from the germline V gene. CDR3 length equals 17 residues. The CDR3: CASSLRIAGTLNYEQYF. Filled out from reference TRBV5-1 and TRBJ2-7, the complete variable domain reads KAGVTQTPRYLIKTRGQQVTLSCSPISGHRSVSWYQQTPGQGLQFLFEYFSETQRNKGNFPGRFSGRQFSNSRSEMNVSTLELGDSALYLCASSLRIAGTLNYEQYFGPGTRLTVT.

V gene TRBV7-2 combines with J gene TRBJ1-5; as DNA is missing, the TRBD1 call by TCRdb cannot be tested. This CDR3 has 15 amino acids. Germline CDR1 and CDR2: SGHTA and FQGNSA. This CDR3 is CASSLGPGGYQPQHF.

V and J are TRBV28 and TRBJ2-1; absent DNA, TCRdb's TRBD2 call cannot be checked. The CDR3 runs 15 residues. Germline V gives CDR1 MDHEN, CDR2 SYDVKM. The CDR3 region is CASSSGTRKLDEQFF.

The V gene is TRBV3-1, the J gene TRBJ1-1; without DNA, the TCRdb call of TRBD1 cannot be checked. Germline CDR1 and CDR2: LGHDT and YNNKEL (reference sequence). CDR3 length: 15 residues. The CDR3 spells CASSQEPGMNTEAFF.

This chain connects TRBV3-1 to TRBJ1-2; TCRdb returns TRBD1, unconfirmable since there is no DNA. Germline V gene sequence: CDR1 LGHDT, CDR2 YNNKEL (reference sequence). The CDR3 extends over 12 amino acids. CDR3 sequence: CASREGLYGYTF.

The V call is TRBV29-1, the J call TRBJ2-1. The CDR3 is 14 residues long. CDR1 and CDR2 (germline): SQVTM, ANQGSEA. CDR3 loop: CSVISRLSYNEQFF.

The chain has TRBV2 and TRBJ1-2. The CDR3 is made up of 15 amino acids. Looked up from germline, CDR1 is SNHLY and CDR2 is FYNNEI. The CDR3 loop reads CASRIQKQILRGYTF.

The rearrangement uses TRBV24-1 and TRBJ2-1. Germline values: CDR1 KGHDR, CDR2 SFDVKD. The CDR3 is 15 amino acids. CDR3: CATSVSRGSYNEQFF.

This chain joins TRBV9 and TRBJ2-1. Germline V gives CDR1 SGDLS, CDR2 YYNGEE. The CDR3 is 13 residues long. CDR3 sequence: CASSVQLYNEQFF.

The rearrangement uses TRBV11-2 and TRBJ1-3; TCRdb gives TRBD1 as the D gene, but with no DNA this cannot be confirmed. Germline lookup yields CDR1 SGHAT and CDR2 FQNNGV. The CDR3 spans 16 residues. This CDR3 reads CASSMQGIRSGNTIYF.

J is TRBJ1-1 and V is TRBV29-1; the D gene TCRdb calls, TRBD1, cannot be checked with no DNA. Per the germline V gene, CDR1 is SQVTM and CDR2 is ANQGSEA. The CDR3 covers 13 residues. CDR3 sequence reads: CSAYRGLNTEAFF.

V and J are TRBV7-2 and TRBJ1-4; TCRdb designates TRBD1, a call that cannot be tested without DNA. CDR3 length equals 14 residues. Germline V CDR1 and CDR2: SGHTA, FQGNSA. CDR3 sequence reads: CASSPRVGVEKLFF.

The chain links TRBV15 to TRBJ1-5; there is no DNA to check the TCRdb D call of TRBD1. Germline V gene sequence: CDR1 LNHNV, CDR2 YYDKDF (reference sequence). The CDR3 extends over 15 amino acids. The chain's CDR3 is CATSRGRAGGEPQHF.

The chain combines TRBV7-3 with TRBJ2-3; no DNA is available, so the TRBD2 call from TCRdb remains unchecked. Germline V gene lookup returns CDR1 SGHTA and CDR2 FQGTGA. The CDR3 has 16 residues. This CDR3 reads CASSSGLAGATDTQYF.

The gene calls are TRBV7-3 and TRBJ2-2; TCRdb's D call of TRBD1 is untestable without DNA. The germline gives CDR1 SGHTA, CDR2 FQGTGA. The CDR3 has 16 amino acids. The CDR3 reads CASSLMGGTNTGELFF.

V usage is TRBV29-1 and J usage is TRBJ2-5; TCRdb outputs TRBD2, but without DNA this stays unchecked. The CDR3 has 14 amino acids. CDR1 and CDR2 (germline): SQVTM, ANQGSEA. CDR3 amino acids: CSVGGRDGKETQYF.

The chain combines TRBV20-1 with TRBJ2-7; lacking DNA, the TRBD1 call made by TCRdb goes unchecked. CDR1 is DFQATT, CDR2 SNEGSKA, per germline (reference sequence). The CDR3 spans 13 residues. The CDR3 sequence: CSAPGQSSYEQYF.

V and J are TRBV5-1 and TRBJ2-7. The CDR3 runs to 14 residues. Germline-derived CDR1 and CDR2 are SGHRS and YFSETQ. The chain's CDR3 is CASSVGHNSYEQYF.

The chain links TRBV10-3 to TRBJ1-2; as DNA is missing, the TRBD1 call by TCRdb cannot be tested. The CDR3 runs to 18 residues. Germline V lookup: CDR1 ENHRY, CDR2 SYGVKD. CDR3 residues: CAISPPLRQGVFVDGYTF.

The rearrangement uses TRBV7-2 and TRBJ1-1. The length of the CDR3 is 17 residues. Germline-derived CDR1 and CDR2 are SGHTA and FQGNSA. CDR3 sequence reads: CASSLGEGWYGNTEAFF.

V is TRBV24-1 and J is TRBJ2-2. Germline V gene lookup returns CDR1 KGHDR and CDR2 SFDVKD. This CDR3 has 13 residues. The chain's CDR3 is CATSDQATLELFF.

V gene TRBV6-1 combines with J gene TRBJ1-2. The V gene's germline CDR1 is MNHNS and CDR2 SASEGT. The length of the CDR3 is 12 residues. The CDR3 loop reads CASSEDSYGYTF.